This T cell receptor beta chain was captured by sequencing in a study of blood T cell repertoires in COVID-19 (dated by TCRdb to the early 2020s). General notes on the study: The collaborator samples originated in the United States, Italy and Spain and spanned the acute and convalescent phases of COVID-19. The samples were drawn from two sources: the first 160 participants of the ongoing ImmuneRACE study, and fewer than 1,500 subjects contributed by 6 global collaborators. Sample metadata almost always included a de-identified subject ID, COVID-19 status, age in years and sex. The repertoires were made available in a free public database intended to serve as a resource for research on the immune response to SARS-CoV-2. HLA class I and class II types, where available, came from metadata supplied by the sample provider rather than from assay-based typing. Deeply sampled blood TCRbeta repertoires from subjects exposed to, actively infected with, or recovered from COVID-19 were included in the dataset. The prospective study material was composed of cDNA or gDNA derived from T cells, B-cell-depleted T cells, or PBMCs.

From a lookup of the germline V gene, CDR1 and CDR2 are MDHEN and SYDVKM. Trimming costs V 8 bases and J 2 bases, and their ends lie 16 bases apart. The CDR3 holds 14 amino acids from the cysteine to the phenylalanine. Only the CDR3 portion is preserved as DNA: 42 bases, with reading frame beginning at the first base. Of note for this clone: Its cognate antigen has yet to be identified. Nothing much larger sits one base from this clone, and base qualities are not available.

The immunoSEQ Assay, a bias-controlled multiplex PCR, was used to amplify TCRbeta CDR3 regions from genomic DNA. As for how the authors treated the data: Within the assay, amplification of reference gene primers was used to estimate how many nucleated cells each sample contained. To quantify the absolute abundance of each unique TCRbeta CDR3 rearrangement, sequence reads were collapsed and filtered. Productive Simpson clonality was computed per sample as the square root of Simpson's diversity index over productive rearrangements. TCRdb holds this immuneACCESS table with in-frame rearrangements only. Some clones are missing; in checked studies, unresolved V genes explain under half, and the rest has no known cause. V, J and clone size were drawn from that table, and D and trimming were deduced from the DNA. The sample table contains some 250,000 clones; only one count was recorded for less than 85% of them. About 3.4% of the sample comes from the top ten.

Results and caveats for the whole study, not just this receptor: The quantity of clinical and demographic metadata differed by source and by participant and was supplied without curation.

Collaborating institutions collected whole blood in K2EDTA tubes following their own protocols. For TCRbeta analysis, collaborators shipped samples in one of three forms: frozen whole blood, isolated PBMCs, or DNA extracted from either of those sample types. This TCR came from a woman younger than 30 with acute or convalescent COVID-19. The chain joins TRBV28 to TRBJ2-7; the D segment could be TRBD1, given 5 matching bases. The sequencing sample was made of peripheral blood. The nucleotides read TGTGCCAGCCGAATTGGGGCAGGTACCTACGAGCAGTACTTC. Its protein is CASRIGAGTYEQYF.